This T cell receptor beta chain is from a study of blood T cell repertoires in COVID-19 (dated by TCRdb to 2020 to 2022). Regarding the research as a whole: Collaborator samples came from the United States, Italy and Spain and covered acute and convalescent phases of COVID-19. The material from the prospective study consisted of cDNA or gDNA derived from T cells, B-cell-depleted T cells, or PBMCs. The dataset comprised deeply sampled blood TCRbeta repertoires from subjects exposed to, actively infected with, or recovered from COVID-19. The repertoires were released in a freely available public database intended as a resource for research on the immune response to SARS-CoV-2. Samples came from the ongoing ImmuneRACE study (first 160 participants) plus 1,254 subjects from 6 global collaborators. The sample metadata nearly always contained a de-identified subject ID, COVID-19 status, age in years and sex. Where HLA class I and class II types were available, the types were taken from metadata supplied by the sample provider, not from assay-based typing. The investigation overall reported the following: The amount of clinical and demographic metadata varied by source and participant and was provided uncurated.

TCRbeta CDR3 regions were amplified from genomic DNA by means of the immunoSEQ Assay, a bias-controlled multiplex PCR. The published analysis was carried out like this. Within the assay, amplification of reference gene primers was used to estimate how many nucleated cells each sample contained. To quantify the absolute abundance of each unique TCRbeta CDR3 rearrangement, sequence reads were collapsed and filtered. Productive Simpson clonality was computed per sample as the square root of Simpson's diversity index over productive rearrangements. Drawn from immuneACCESS, this table holds only the in-frame rearrangements with V and J called that TCRdb kept. Clones are partly lost; checked studies trace under half to an unresolved V gene and leave the rest unexplained. V and J calls and clone size are those listed in that table; D and trimming were worked out from the DNA. The sample data list around 72,000 clones, and around 89% of these were observed just once. The top ten clonotypes cover over 5% of the sample.

Worth noting for this clone: Its binding antigen is unknown. No much larger clone is present one base from it, and per-base qualities are unavailable.

At the junction V is shortened by 8 bases and J by 1 base; bases outside the gene matches: 8. As encoded in the germline V gene, CDR1 is SGHAT while CDR2 is FQNNGV. Counted from cysteine to phenylalanine, this CDR3 has 15 amino acids. CDR3 DNA only is kept here, 45 bases in frame from base 1. Whole blood was collected in K2EDTA tubes by collaborating institutions according to the institutions' own protocols. For TCRbeta analysis, collaborators shipped samples in one of three forms: frozen whole blood, isolated PBMCs, or DNA extracted from either of those sample types. The sequence was obtained from a woman aged 70 to 79 with acute or convalescent COVID-19. Specimen: peripheral blood. This sequence uses TRBV11-2 and TRBJ2-1, and TRBD2 aligns with 7 junction nucleotides. The CDR3 reads CASQQELASYNEQFF. The DNA sequence is as follows: TGTGCCAGCCAACAGGAACTAGCGTCCTACAATGAGCAGTTCTTC.